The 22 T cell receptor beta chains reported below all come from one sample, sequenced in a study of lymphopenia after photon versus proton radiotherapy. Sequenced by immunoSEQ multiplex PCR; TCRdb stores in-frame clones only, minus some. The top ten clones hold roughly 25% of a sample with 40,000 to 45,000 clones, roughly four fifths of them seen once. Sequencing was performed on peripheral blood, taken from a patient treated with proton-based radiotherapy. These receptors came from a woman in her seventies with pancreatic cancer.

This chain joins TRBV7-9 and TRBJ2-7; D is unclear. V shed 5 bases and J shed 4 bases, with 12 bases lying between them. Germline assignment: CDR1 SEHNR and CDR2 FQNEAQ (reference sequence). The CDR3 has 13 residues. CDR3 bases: TGTGCCAGCAGCCCCTCACCCCATTACGAGCAGTACTTC. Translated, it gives CASSPSPHYEQYF.

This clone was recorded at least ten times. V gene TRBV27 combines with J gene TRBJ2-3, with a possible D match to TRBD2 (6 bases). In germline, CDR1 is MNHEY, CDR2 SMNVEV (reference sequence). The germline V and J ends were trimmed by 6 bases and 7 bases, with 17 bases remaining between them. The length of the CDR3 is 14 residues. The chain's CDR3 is CASRGRASVYTQYF. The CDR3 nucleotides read TGTGCCAGCAGGGGTCGGGCTAGCGTTTATACGCAGTATTTT.

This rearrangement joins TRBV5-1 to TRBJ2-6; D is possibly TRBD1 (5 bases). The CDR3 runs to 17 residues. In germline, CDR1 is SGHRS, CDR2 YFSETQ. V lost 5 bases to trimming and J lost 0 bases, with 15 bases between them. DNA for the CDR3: TGCGCCAGCAGTAGACAGTTTATGCTCTCTGGGGCCAACGTCCTGACTTTC. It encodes CASSRQFMLSGANVLTF. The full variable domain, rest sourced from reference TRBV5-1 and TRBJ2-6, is KAGVTQTPRYLIKTRGQQVTLSCSPISGHRSVSWYQQTPGQGLQFLFEYFSETQRNKGNFPGRFSGRQFSNSRSEMNVSTLELGDSALYLCASSRQFMLSGANVLTFGAGSRLTVL.

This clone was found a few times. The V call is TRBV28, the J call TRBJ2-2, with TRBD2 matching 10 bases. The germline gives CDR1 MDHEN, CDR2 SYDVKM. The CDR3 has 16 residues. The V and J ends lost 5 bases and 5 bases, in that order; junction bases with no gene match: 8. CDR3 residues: CASSLGSSGRTGELFF. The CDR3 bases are TGTGCCAGCAGTCTGGGGTCTAGCGGGAGAACCGGGGAGCTGTTTTTT. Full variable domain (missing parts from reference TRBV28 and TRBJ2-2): DVKVTQSSRYLVKRTGEKVFLECVQDMDHENMFWYRQDPGLGLRLIYFSYDVKMKEKGDIPEGYSVSREKKERFSLILESASTNQTSMYLCASSLGSSGRTGELFFGEGSRLTVL.

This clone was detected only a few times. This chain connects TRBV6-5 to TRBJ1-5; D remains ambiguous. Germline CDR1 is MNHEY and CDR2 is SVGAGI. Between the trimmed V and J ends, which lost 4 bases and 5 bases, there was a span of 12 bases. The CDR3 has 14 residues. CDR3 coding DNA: TGTGCCAGCAGTTTTAGAGAAGGTGATCAGCCCCAGCATTTT. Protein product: CASSFREGDQPQHF.

CDR3 residues: CASSLAWDGNYEQYF. CDR3 in DNA: TGTGCCAGCAGCTTAGCTTGGGACGGAAACTACGAGCAGTACTTC. The genes are TRBV7-2 and TRBJ2-7, with D perhaps assigned TRBD1 or TRBD2 (5 bases each). The V end was cut by 0 bases, the J end by 3 bases, with 12 bases between. This CDR3 is built from 15 residues. In germline, CDR1 is SGHTA, CDR2 FQGNSA. Full variable domain (remainder filled in from reference TRBV7-2 and TRBJ2-7): GAGVSQSPSNKVTEKGKDVELRCDPISGHTALYWYRQSLGQGLEFLIYFQGNSAPDKSGLPSDRFSAERTGGSVSTLTIQRTQQEDSAVYLCASSLAWDGNYEQYFGPGTRLTVT.

CDR3 amino acids: CASSLELGTFYEQYF. The CDR3 DNA reads TGTGCCAGCAGCTTAGAACTGGGGACCTTCTACGAGCAGTACTTC. The chain joins TRBV7-6 to TRBJ2-7; D may match TRBD1 or TRBD2 (5 bases each). Trimming shortened V by 1 base and J by 3 bases, and 13 bases separated the two germline ends. Germline V gene data show CDR1 as SGHVS and CDR2 as FNYEAQ. This CDR3 has 15 amino acids.

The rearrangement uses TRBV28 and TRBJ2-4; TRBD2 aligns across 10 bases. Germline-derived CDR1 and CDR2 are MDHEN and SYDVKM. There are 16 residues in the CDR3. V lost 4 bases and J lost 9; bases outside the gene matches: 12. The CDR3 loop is CASSSSLAGGRGIQYF. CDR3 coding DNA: TGTGCCAGCAGTTCCTCTTTAGCGGGGGGCCGGGGCATTCAGTACTTC.

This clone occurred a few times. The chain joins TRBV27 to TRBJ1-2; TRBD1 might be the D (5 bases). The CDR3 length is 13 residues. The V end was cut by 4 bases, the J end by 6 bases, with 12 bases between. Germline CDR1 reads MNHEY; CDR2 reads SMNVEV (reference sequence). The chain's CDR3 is CASSSDGANGYTF. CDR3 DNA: TGTGCCAGCAGTTCCGACGGGGCGAATGGCTACACCTTC.

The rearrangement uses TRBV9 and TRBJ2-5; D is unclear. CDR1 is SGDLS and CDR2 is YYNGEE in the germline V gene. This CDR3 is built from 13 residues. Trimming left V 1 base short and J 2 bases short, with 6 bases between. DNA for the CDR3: TGTGCCAGCAGCGTAAACGGTCAAGAGACCCAGTACTTC. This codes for CASSVNGQETQYF.

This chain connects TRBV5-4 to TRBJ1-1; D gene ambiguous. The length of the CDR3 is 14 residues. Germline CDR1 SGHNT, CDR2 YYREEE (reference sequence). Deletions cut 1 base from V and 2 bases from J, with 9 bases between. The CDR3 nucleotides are TGTGCCAGCAGCTTGAGTTGGAAAAACACTGAAGCTTTCTTT. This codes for CASSLSWKNTEAFF.

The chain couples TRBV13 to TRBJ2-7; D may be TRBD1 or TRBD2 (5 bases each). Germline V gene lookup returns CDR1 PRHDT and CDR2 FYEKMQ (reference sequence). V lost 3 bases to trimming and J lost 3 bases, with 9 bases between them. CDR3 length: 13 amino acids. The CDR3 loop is CASSFGDDYEQYF. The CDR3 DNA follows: TGTGCCAGCAGCTTTGGGGACGACTACGAGCAGTACTTC.

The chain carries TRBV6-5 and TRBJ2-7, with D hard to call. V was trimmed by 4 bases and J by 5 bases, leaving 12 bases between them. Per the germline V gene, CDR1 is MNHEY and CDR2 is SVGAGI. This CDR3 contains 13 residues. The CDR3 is CASSSSFRDEQYF. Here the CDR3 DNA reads TGTGCCAGCAGTTCCTCCTTTCGGGACGAGCAGTACTTC.

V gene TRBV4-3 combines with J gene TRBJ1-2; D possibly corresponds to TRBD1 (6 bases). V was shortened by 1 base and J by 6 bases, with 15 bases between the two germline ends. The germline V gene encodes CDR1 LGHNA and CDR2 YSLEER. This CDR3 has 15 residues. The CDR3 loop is CASSQAGGAGNGYTF. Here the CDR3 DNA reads TGCGCCAGCAGCCAAGCGGGGGGCGCGGGGAATGGCTACACCTTC.

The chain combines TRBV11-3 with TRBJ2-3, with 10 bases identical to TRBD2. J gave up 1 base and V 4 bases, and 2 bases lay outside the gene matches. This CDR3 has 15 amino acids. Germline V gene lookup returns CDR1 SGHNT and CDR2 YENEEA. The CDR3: CASSYGTSGTDTQYF. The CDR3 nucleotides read TGTGCCAGCAGCTATGGGACTAGCGGCACAGATACGCAGTATTTT. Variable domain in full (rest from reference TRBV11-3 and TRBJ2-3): EAGVVQSPRYKIIEKKQPVAFWCNPISGHNTLYWYLQNLGQGPELLIRYENEEAVDDSQLPKDRFSAERLKGVDSTLKIQPAELGDSAVYLCASSYGTSGTDTQYFGPGTRLTVL.

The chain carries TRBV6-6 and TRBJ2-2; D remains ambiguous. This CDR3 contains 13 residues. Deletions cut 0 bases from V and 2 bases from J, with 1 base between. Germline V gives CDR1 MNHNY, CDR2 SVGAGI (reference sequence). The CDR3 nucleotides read TGTGCCAGCAGTTACTCCAACACCGGGGAGCTGTTTTTT. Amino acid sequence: CASSYSNTGELFF.

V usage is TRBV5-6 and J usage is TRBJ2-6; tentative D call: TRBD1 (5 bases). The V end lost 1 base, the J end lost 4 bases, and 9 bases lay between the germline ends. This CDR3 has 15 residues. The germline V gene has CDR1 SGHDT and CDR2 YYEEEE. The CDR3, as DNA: TGTGCCAGCAGCTTGAGGGGAAGCGGGGCCAACGTCCTGACTTTC. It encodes CASSLRGSGANVLTF.

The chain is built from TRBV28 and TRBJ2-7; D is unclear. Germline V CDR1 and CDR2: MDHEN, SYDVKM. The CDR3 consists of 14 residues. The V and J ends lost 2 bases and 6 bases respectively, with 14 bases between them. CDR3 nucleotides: TGTGCCAGCAGTTTACTGGGCGACCCCCGCGAGCAGTACTTC. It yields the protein CASSLLGDPREQYF.

DNA of the CDR3: TGTGCCAGCAGTTGGGCCAGGGGAAGGGGGGCAACTAATGAAAAACTGTTTTTT. It encodes CASSWARGRGATNEKLFF. The chain combines TRBV28 with TRBJ1-4; D possibly corresponds to TRBD1 (6 bases). Germline V gene sequence: CDR1 MDHEN, CDR2 SYDVKM. The CDR3 is 18 amino acids. The V end lost 4 bases, the J end lost 0 bases, and 18 bases lay between the germline ends.

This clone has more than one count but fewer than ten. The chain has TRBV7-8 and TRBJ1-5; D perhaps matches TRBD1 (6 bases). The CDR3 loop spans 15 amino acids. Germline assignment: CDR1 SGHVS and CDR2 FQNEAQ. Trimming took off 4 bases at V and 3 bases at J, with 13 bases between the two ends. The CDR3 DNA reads TGTGCCAGCAGCTGGGGGCGAGTAACCAATCAGCCCCAGCATTTT. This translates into CASSWGRVTNQPQHF.

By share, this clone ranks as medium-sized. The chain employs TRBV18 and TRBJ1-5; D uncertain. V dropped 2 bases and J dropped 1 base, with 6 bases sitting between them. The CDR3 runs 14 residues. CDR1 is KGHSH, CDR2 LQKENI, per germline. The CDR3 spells CASSPSTSNQPQHF. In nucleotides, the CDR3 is TGTGCCAGCTCACCATCGACCAGCAATCAGCCCCAGCATTTT. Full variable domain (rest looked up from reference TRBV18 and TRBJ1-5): NAGVMQNPRHLVRRRGQEARLRCSPMKGHSHVYWYRQLPEEGLKFMVYLQKENIIDESGMPKERFSAEFPKEGPSILRIQQVVRGDSAAYFCASSPSTSNQPQHFGDGTRLSIL.

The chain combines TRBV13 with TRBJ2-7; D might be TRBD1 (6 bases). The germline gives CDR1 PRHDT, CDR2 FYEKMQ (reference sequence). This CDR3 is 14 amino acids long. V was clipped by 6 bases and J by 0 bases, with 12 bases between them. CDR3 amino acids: CASRPQGPSYEQYF. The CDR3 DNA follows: TGTGCCAGCAGGCCCCAGGGGCCCTCCTACGAGCAGTACTTC.